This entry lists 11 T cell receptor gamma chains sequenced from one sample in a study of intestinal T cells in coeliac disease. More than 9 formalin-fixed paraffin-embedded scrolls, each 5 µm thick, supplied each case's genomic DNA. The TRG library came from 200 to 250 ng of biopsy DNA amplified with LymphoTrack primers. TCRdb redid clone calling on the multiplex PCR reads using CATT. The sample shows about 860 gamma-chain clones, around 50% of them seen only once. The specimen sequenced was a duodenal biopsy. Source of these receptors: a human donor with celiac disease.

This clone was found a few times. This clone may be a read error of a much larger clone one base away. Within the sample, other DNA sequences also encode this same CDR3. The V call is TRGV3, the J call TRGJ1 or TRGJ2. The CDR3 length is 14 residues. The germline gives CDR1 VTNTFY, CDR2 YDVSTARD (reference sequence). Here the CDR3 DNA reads TGTGCCACCTGGGACAGGCGAGGAGACTATAAGAAGCTCTTT. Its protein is CATWDRRGDYKKLF.

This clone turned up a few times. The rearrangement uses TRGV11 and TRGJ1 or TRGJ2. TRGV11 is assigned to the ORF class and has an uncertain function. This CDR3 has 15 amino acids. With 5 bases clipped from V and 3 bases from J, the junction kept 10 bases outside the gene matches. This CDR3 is CACWIKDNFYYKKLF. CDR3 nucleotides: TGTGCCTGCTGGATTAAGGACAACTTTTATTATAAGAAACTCTTT.

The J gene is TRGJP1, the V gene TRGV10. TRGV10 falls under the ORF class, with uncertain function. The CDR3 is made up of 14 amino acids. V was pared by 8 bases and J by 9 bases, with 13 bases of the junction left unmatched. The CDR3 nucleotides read TGTGCTGCGTGGGATTATATCCCCTGTTGGTTCAAGATATTT. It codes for CAAWDYIPCWFKIF.

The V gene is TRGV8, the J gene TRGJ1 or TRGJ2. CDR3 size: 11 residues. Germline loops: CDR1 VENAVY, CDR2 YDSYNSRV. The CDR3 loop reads CAPGIVYKKLF. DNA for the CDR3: TGTGCACCTGGGATAGTTTATAAGAAACTCTTT.

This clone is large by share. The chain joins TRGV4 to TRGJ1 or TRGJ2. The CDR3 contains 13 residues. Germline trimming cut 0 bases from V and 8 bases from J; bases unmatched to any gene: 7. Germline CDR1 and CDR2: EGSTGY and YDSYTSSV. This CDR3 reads CATWDGAADKKLF. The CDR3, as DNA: TGTGCCACCTGGGATGGGGCCGCCGATAAGAAACTCTTT.

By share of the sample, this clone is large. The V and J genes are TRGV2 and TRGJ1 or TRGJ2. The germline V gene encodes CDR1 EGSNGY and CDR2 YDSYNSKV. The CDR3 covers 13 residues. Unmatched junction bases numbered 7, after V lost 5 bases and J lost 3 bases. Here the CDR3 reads CATWVRGYYKKLF. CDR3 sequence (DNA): TGTGCCACCTGGGTCAGGGGTTATTATAAGAAACTCTTT.

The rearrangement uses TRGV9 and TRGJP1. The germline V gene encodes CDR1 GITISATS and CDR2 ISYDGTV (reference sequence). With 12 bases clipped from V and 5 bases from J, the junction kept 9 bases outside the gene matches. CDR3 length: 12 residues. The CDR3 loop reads CARIPTGWFKIF. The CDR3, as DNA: TGTGCCCGAATACCTACTGGTTGGTTCAAGATATTT.

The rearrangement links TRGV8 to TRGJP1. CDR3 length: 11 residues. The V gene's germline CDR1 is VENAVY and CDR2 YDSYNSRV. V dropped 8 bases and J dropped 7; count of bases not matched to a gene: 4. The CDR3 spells CATLFGWFKIF. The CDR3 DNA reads TGTGCCACCTTATTTGGTTGGTTCAAGATATTT.

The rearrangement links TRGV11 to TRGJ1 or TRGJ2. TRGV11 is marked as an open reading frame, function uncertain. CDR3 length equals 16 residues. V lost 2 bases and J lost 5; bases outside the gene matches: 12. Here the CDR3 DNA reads TGTGCCTGCTGGATTAGGCCACGTGACCCCAATTATAAGAAACTCTTT. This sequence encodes CACWIRPRDPNYKKLF.

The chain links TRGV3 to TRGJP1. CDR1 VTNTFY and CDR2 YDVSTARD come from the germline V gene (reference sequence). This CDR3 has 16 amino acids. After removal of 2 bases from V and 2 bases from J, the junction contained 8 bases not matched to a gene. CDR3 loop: CATWDKHFTTGWFKIF. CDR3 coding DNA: TGTGCCACCTGGGACAAGCATTTCACCACTGGTTGGTTCAAGATATTT.

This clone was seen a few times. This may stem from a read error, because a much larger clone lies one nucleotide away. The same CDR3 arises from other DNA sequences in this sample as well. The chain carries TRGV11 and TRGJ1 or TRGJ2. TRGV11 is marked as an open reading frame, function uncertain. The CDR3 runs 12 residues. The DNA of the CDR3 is TGTGCCTGCTGGATTAGGCGTTATAAGAAGCTCTTT. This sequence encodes CACWIRRYKKLF.